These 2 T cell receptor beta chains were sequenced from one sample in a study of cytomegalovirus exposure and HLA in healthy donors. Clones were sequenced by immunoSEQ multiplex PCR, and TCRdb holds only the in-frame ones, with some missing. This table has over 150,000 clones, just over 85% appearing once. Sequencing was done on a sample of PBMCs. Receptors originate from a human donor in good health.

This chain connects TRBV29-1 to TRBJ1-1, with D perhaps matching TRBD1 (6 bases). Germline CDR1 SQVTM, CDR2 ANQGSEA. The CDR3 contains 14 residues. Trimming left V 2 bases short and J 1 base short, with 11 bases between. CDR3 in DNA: TGCAGCGTTGAAAACCGGGACAAGAACACTGAAGCTTTCTTT. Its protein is CSVENRDKNTEAFF.

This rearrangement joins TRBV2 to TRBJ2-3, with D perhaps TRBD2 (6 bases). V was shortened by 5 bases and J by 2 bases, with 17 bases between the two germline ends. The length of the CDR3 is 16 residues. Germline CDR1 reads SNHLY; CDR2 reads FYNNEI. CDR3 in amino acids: CASSRAGTETTDTQYF. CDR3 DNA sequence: TGTGCCAGCAGTCGGGCCGGGACTGAAACCACAGATACGCAGTATTTT. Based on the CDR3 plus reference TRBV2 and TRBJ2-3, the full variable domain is EPEVTQTPSHQVTQMGQEVILRCVPISNHLYFYWYRQILGQKVEFLVSFYNNEISEKSEIFDDQFSVERPDGSNFTLKIRSTKLEDSAMYFCASSRAGTETTDTQYFGPGTRLTVL.